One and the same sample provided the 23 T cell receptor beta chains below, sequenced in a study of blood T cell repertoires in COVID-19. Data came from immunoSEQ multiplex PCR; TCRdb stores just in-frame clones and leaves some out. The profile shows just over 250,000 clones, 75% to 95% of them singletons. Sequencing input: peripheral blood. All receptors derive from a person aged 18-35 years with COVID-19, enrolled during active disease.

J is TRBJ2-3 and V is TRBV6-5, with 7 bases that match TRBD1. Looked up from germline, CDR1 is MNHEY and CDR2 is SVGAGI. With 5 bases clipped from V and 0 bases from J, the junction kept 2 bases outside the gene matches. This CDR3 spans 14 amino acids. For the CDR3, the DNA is TGTGCCAGCAGTACGACAGGGAGCACAGATACGCAGTATTTT. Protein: CASSTTGSTDTQYF.

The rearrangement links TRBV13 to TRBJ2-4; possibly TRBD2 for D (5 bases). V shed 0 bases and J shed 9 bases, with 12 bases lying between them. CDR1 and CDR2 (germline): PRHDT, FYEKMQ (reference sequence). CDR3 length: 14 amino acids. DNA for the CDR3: TGTGCCAGCAGCTTAGGCGGTAGCGTGGCCATTCAGTACTTC. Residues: CASSLGGSVAIQYF.

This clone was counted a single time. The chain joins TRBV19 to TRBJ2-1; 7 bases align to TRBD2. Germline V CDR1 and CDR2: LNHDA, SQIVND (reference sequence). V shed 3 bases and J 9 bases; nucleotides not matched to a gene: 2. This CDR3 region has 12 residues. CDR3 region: CASSMGGREQFF. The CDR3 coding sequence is TGTGCCAGTAGTATGGGAGGGCGTGAGCAGTTCTTC.

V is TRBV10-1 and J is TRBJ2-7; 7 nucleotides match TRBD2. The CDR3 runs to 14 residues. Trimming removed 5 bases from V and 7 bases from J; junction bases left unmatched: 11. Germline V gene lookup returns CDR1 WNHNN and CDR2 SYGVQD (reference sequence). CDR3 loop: CASSPGTTRREQYF. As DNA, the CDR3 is TGCGCCAGCAGTCCCGGGACTACCCGAAGGGAGCAGTACTTC.

The CDR3, as DNA: TGTGCCACCAGTGATTTGCAACGGGGACAGGTCACAGATACGCAGTATTTT. It yields the protein CATSDLQRGQVTDTQYF. The rearrangement joins TRBV24-1 to TRBJ2-3, with 8 bases matching TRBD1. Germline CDR1 is KGHDR and CDR2 is SFDVKD. Trimming took 0 bases from V and 2 from J; bases not matched to a gene: 6. The CDR3 spans 17 residues.

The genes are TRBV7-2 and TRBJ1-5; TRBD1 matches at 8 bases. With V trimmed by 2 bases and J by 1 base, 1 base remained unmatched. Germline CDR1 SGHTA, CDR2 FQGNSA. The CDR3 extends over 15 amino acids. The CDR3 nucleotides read TGTGCCAGCAGCTTACGGACAGGGAGCAATCAGCCCCAGCATTTT. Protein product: CASSLRTGSNQPQHF.

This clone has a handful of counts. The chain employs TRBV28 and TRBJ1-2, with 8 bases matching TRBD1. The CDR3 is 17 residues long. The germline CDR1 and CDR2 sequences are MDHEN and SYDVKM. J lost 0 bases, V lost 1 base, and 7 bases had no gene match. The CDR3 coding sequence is TGTGCCAGCAGTTTATCCTACAGGGGGATGGCTAACTATGGCTACACCTTC. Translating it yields CASSLSYRGMANYGYTF.

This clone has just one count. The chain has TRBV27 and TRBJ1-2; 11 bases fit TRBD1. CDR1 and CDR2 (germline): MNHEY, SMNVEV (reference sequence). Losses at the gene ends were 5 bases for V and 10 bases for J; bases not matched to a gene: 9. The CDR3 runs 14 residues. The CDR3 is CASSADRGRGFYTF. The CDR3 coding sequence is TGTGCCAGCAGTGCGGACAGGGGGCGAGGATTCTACACCTTC.

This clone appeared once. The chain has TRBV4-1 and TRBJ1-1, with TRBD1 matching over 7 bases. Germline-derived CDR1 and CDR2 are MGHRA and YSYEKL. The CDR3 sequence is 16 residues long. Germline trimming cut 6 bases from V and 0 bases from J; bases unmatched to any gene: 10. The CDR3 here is CASRGTVSNLNTEAFF. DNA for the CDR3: TGCGCCAGCAGAGGGACAGTCTCAAATTTGAACACTGAAGCTTTCTTT.

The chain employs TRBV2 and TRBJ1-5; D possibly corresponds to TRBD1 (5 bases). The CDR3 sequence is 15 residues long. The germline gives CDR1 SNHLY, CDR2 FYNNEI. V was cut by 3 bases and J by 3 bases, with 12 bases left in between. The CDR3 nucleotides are TGTGCCAGCAGTGATATGGACACGATCAATCAGCCCCAGCATTTT. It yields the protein CASSDMDTINQPQHF.

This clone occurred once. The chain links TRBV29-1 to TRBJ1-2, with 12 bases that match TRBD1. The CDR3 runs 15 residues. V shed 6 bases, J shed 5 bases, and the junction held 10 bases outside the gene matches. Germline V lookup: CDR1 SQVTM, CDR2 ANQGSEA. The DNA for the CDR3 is TGCAGCGTGCCCAAGGGACAGGGGGCATCGTATGGCTACACCTTC. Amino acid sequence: CSVPKGQGASYGYTF.

This chain's CDR3 is CSASTYREQEETQYF. For the CDR3, the DNA is TGCAGCGCCTCTACCTACAGGGAACAAGAAGAGACCCAGTACTTC. The chain uses TRBV29-1 and TRBJ2-5, with D possibly being TRBD1 (6 bases). Between the trimmed V and J ends, which lost 7 bases and 3 bases, there was a span of 21 bases. The CDR3 runs 15 residues. Per germline, CDR1 SQVTM and CDR2 ANQGSEA.

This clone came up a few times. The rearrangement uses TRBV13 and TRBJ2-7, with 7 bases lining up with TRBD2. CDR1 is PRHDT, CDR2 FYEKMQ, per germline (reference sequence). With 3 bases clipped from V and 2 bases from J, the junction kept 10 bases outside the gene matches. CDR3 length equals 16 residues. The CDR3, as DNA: TGTGCCAGCAGCTTGGGGCGGACTAGGCCTACCTACGAGCAGTACTTC. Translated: CASSLGRTRPTYEQYF.

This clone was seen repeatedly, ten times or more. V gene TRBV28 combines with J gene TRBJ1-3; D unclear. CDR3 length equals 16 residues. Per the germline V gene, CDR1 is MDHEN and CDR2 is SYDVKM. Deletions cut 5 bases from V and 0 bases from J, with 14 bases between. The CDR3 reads CASSAEDGDSGNTIYF. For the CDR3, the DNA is TGTGCCAGCAGTGCGGAGGACGGGGACTCTGGAAACACCATATATTTT.

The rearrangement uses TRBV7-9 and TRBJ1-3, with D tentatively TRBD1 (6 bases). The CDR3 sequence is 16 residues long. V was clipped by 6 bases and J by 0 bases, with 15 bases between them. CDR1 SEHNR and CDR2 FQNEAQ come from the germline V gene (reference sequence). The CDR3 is CASSQDRADSGNTIYF. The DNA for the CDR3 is TGTGCCAGCAGTCAGGACAGAGCCGACTCTGGAAACACCATATATTTT.

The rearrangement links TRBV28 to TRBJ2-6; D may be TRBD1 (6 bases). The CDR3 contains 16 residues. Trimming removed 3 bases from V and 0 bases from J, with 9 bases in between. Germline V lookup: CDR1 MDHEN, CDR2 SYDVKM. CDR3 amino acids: CASSFRTVSGANVLTF. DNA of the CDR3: TGTGCCAGCAGTTTCCGGACAGTCTCTGGGGCCAACGTCCTGACTTTC.

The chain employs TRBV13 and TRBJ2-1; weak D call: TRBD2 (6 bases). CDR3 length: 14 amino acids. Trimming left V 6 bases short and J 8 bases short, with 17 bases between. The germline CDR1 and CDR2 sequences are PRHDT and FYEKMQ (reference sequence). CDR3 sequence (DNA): TGTGCCAGCAGTTTTCCTACTAGCAGATATGAGCAGTTCTTC. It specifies CASSFPTSRYEQFF. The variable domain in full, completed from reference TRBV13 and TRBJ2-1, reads AAGVIQSPRHLIKEKRETATLKCYPIPRHDTVYWYQQGPGQDPQFLISFYEKMQSDKGSIPDRFSAQQFSDYHSELNMSSLELGDSALYFCASSFPTSRYEQFFGPGTRLTVL.

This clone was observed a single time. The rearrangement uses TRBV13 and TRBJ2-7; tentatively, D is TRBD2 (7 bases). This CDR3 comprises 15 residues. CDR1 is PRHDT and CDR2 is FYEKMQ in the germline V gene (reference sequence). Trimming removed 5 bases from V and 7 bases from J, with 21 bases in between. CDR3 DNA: TGTGCCAGCAGCCCACCAAGGGGGGGATCGGGAGAGCAGTACTTC. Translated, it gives CASSPPRGGSGEQYF.

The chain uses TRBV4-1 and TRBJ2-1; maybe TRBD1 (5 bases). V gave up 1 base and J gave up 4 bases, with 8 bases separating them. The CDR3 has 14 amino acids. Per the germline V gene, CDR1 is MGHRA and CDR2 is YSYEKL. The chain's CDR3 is CASSQGPGYNEQFF. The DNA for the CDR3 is TGCGCCAGCAGCCAAGGACCAGGGTACAATGAGCAGTTCTTC.

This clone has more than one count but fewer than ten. In DNA, the CDR3 is TGCGCCAGCAGCCCAGGGGGCATCGCTGAAGCTTTCTTT. This translates into CASSPGGIAEAFF. The V and J genes are TRBV4-1 and TRBJ1-1; 8 nucleotides line up with TRBD1. The trim removed 4 bases at V and 6 bases at J, leaving 4 bases unmatched. The CDR3 covers 13 residues. The germline V gene encodes CDR1 MGHRA and CDR2 YSYEKL.

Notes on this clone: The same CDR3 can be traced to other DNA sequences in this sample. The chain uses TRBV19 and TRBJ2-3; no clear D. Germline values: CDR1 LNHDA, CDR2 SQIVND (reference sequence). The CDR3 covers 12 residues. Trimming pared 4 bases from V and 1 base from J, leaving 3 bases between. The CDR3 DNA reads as TGTGCCAGTAGTACCGGCACAGATACGCAGTATTTT. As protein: CASSTGTDTQYF.

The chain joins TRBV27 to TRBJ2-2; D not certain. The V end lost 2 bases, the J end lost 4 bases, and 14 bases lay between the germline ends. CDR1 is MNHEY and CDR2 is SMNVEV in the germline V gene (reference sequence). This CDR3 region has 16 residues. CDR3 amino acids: CASSLMGRDLTGELFF. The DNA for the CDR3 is TGTGCCAGCAGTTTAATGGGCAGAGACCTCACCGGGGAGCTGTTTTTT.

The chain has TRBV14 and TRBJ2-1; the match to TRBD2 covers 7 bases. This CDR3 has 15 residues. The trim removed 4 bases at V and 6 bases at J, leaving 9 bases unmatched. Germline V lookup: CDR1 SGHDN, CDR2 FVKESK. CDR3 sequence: CASSRISLASNEQFF. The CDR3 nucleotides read TGTGCCAGCAGCCGGATTTCACTAGCGAGCAATGAGCAGTTCTTC.